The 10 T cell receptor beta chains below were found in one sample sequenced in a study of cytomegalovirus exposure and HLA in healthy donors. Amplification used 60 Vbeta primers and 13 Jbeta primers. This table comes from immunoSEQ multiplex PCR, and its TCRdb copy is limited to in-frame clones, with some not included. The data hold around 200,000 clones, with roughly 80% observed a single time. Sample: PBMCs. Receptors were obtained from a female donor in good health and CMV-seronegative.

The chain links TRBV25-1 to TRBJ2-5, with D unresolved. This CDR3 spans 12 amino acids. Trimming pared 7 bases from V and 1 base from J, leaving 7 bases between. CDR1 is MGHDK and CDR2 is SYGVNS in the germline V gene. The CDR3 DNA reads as TGTGCCAGCATGAGAGGCCAAGAGACCCAGTACTTC. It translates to CASMRGQETQYF.

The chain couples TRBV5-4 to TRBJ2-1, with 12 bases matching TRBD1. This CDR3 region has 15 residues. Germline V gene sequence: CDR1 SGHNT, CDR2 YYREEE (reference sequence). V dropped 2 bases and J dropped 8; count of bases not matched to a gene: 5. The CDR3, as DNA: TGTGCCAGCAGCTTAAGGGACAGGGGGCCGGATGAGCAGTTCTTC. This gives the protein CASSLRDRGPDEQFF.

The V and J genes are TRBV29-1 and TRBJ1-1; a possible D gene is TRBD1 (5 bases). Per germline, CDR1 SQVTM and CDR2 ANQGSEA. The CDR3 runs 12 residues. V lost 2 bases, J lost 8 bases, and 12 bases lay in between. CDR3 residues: CSVEKGLGEAFF. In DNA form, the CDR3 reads TGCAGCGTTGAAAAGGGGTTGGGAGAAGCTTTCTTT.

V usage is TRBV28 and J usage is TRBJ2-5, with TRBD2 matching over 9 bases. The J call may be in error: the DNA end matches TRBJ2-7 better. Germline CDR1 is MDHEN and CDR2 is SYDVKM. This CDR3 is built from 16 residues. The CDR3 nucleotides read TGTGCCAGCAGTTTCTCACTAGCGGGCAGTTCCTACGAGCAGTACTTC. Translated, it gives CASSFSLAGSSYEQYF.

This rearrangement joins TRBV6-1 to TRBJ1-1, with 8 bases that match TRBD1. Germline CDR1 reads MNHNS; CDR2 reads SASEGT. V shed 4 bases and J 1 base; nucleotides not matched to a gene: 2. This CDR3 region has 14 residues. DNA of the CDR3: TGTGCCAGCAGTGCCGGACAGGGGAACACTGAAGCTTTCTTT. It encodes CASSAGQGNTEAFF.

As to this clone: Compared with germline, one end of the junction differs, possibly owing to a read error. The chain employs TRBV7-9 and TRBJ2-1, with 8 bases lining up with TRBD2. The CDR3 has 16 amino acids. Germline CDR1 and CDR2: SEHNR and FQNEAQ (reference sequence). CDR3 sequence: CSSSPTRGGTYNEQFF. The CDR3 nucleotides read TGTTCCAGCAGTCCAACCCGGGGGGGCACCTACAATGAGCAGTTCTTC.

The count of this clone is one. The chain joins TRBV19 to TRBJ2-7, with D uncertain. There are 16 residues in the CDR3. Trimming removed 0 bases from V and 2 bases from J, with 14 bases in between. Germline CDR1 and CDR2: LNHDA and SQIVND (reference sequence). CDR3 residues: CASSIEGGGKAYEQYF. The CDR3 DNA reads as TGTGCCAGTAGTATAGAAGGCGGCGGAAAAGCCTACGAGCAGTACTTC.

CDR3: CSVVDSLAKNIQYF. CDR3 nucleotide sequence: TGCAGCGTTGTGGACAGTCTAGCCAAAAACATTCAGTACTTC. The V gene is TRBV29-1, the J gene TRBJ2-4; D is perhaps TRBD1 (6 bases). Germline assignment: CDR1 SQVTM and CDR2 ANQGSEA. CDR3 length equals 14 residues. V shed 4 bases and J shed 0 bases, with 10 bases lying between them.

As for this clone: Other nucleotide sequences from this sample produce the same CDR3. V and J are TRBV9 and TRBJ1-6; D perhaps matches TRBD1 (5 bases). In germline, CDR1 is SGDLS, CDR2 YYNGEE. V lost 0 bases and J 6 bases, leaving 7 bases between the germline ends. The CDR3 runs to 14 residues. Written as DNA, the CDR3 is TGTGCCAGCAGCGTAGGGCAGGGTAATTCACCCCTCCACTTT. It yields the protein CASSVGQGNSPLHF.

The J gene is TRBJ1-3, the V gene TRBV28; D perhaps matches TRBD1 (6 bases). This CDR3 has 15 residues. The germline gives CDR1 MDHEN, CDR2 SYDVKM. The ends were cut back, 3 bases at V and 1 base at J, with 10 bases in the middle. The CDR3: CASSFRGGSGNTIYF. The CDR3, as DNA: TGTGCCAGCAGTTTTAGGGGGGGATCTGGAAACACCATATATTTT.